A single sample gave rise to the 10 T cell receptor beta chains below, sequenced in a study of type 1 regulatory T cells. In TCRdb, the reads were re-called with MiXCR into one record per CDR3 protein. In the table there are about 62,000 distinct CDR3 sequences, roughly two thirds of which are singletons. What these receptors recognize is not known. Specimen: cultured non-Tr1 T cells, either the whole culture or a sorted T cell fraction (not recorded which). The source of these receptors is a human donor in good health.

The rearrangement links TRBV24-1 to TRBJ2-1, with 7 bases fitting TRBD2. Germline V gives CDR1 KGHDR, CDR2 SFDVKD. This CDR3 comprises 16 residues. The V gene end was trimmed by 0 bases and the J gene end by 7 bases; junction bases not matched to a gene: 8. The CDR3 is CATSDLRGLGRNEQFF. CDR3 nucleotides: TGTGCCACCAGTGATTTGCGTGGACTAGGTAGAAATGAGCAGTTCTTC.

This clonotype has a handful of counts. The junction departs from germline at one end; a sequencing error may be responsible. The V gene is TRBV20-1, the J gene TRBJ2-5; tentative D call: TRBD1 (5 bases). The CDR3 has 15 residues. Germline CDR1 reads DFQATT; CDR2 reads SNEGSKA (reference sequence). The CDR3 sequence is CSARDLGAIIETQYF. The CDR3 DNA is TGCAGTGCTAGAGATTTAGGGGCCATCATCGAGACTCAGTACTTC.

The V gene is TRBV15, the J gene TRBJ2-7; unclear D gene. There are 13 residues in the CDR3. CDR1 is LNHNV, CDR2 YYDKDF, per germline (reference sequence). Trimming removed 6 bases from V and 2 bases from J, with 11 bases in between. CDR3 residues: CATSFSAAYEQYF. The CDR3 region has the DNA TGTGCCACCAGTTTCTCGGCAGCCTACGAGCAGTACTTC.

The chain carries TRBV7-9 and TRBJ2-1; D possibly corresponds to TRBD2 (6 bases). V was shortened by 4 bases and J by 10 bases, with 23 bases between the two germline ends. CDR1 is SEHNR and CDR2 is FQNEAQ in the germline V gene (reference sequence). There are 16 residues in the CDR3. CDR3 residues: CASSSQPARGGGEQFF. The CDR3 coding sequence is TGTGCCAGCAGCTCGCAACCCGCCCGTGGGGGAGGCGAGCAGTTCTTC.

The chain is built from TRBV10-2 and TRBJ1-1; D is uncertain. CDR1 WSHSY and CDR2 SAAADI come from the germline V gene. This CDR3 has 14 residues. Trimming left V 4 bases short and J 3 bases short, with 12 bases between. The CDR3 coding sequence is TGCGCCAGCAGTGCAACGCAGGCGGACACTGAAGCTTTCTTT. Protein: CASSATQADTEAFF.

The V call is TRBV5-1, the J call TRBJ1-2, with D possibly matching TRBD1 (5 bases). Germline V CDR1 and CDR2: SGHRS, YFSETQ. V dropped 0 bases and J dropped 7 bases, with 16 bases sitting between them. This CDR3 region has 15 residues. CDR3 in DNA: TGCGCCAGCAGCTTGGACGGGGGTGGATTTGGTGGCTACACCTTC. Protein: CASSLDGGGFGGYTF.

The sample holds a few counts of this clonotype. CDR3 residues: CASSLAQGTGRSGANVLTF. In nucleotides, the CDR3 is TGTGCCAGCAGCTTAGCGCAAGGAACAGGGAGGTCTGGGGCCAACGTCCTGACTTTC. The chain carries TRBV7-9 and TRBJ2-6, with D tentatively TRBD1 or TRBD2 (6 bases each). Between the trimmed V and J ends, which lost 0 bases and 1 base, there was a span of 16 bases. Germline lookup yields CDR1 SEHNR and CDR2 FQNEAQ (reference sequence). This CDR3 region has 19 residues. Based on the CDR3 plus reference TRBV7-9 and TRBJ2-6, the full variable domain is DTGVSQNPRHKITKRGQNVTFRCDPISEHNRLYWYRQTLGQGPEFLTYFQNEAQLEKSRLLSDRFSAERPKGSFSTLEIQRTEQGDSAMYLCASSLAQGTGRSGANVLTFGAGSRLTVL.

This clonotype was counted ten times or more. CDR3 sequence (DNA): TGCAGTGCTCGCGTGGAGGGTGCAGAGACCCAGTACTTC. It codes for CSARVEGAETQYF. The chain couples TRBV20-1 to TRBJ2-5, with D perhaps matching TRBD2 (6 bases). The CDR3 runs to 13 residues. The V end lost 5 bases, the J end lost 4 bases, and 14 bases lay between the germline ends. Per germline, CDR1 DFQATT and CDR2 SNEGSKA (reference sequence).

The sample holds a few counts of this clonotype. The chain's CDR3 is CASSPFLTGPSTTYEQYF. CDR3 nucleotides: TGTGCCAGCAGCCCATTCTTGACAGGCCCCTCGACCACTTACGAGCAGTACTTC. The chain links TRBV5-6 to TRBJ2-7; D possibly corresponds to TRBD1 (6 bases). Germline V lookup: CDR1 SGHDT, CDR2 YYEEEE. V lost 4 bases, J lost 4 bases, and 27 bases lay in between. CDR3 length: 18 residues.

Notes on this clonotype: At one end, the junction sequence differs from germline, possibly due to a read error. The chain combines TRBV7-2 with TRBJ2-3, with D possibly TRBD2 on 6 matching bases. The CDR3 runs to 13 residues. In germline, CDR1 is SGHTA, CDR2 FQGNSA. In nucleotides, the CDR3 is TGTGCCAGCAGCCCAGGAGGGGTGGATATGCAGTATTTT. Its protein product is CASSPGGVDMQYF. The full variable domain, completed using reference TRBV7-2 and TRBJ2-3, is GAGVSQSPSNKVTEKGKDVELRCDPISGHTALYWYRQSLGQGLEFLIYFQGNSAPDKSGLPSDRFSAERTGGSVSTLTIQRTQQEDSAVYLCASSPGGVDMQYFGPGTRLTVL.